Presented here are 22 T cell receptor beta chains from one specimen sequenced in a study of beta chain features in type 1 diabetes. All of the isolated RNA was reverse transcribed, so expressed TCRB transcripts were sequenced. The data were produced by immunoSEQ multiplex PCR, yet TCRdb's version contains in-frame clones alone and is incomplete. The table lists about 930,000 clones, 17% of them singletons. Sequenced material: naive CD4+ T cells from blood. These receptors originate from a young woman in good health.

This clone has just a few counts. The V call is TRBV20-1, the J call TRBJ2-5; D not certain. This CDR3 is 11 amino acids long. The germline V gene encodes CDR1 DFQATT and CDR2 SNEGSKA (reference sequence). V was pared by 4 bases and J by 7 bases, with 10 bases between. The CDR3 DNA sequence: TGCAGTGCTATGCGTCCGTCGACCCAGTACTTC. It translates to CSAMRPSTQYF.

This clone showed up just a few times. The rearrangement uses TRBV5-1 and TRBJ2-3; 8 nucleotides agree with TRBD2. Germline CDR1 SGHRS, CDR2 YFSETQ. This CDR3 comprises 13 residues. Trimming cost V 7 bases and J 2 bases; bases outside gene matches: 3. CDR3 nucleotide sequence: TGCGCCAGCCGGGAGGGTGCCACAGATACGCAGTATTTT. The encoded protein is CASREGATDTQYF.

V usage is TRBV7-9 and J usage is TRBJ2-3; no reliable D call. This CDR3 has 15 amino acids. The V gene lost 3 bases and the J gene lost 3 bases, with 13 bases spanning the gap. Per germline, CDR1 SEHNR and CDR2 FQNEAQ (reference sequence). CDR3 sequence reads: CASSLWVPRTDTQYF. The CDR3 bases are TGTGCCAGCAGCTTGTGGGTCCCGCGGACAGATACGCAGTATTTT.

This clone appeared a few times. The chain combines TRBV10-3 with TRBJ2-1; 7 bases agree with TRBD1. The germline CDR1 and CDR2 sequences are ENHRY and SYGVKD. This CDR3 spans 17 amino acids. V dropped 4 bases and J dropped 4; count of bases not matched to a gene: 13. The CDR3 here is CAISGSGTAKRYNEQFF. DNA of the CDR3: TGTGCCATCAGTGGCTCCGGGACAGCAAAGCGATACAATGAGCAGTTCTTC.

The chain couples TRBV19 to TRBJ1-2; 7 positions match TRBD1. The germline V gene encodes CDR1 LNHDA and CDR2 SQIVND (reference sequence). The V segment lost 5 bases and the J segment 4 bases; nucleotides outside the gene matches: 7. The CDR3 extends over 14 amino acids. In DNA, the CDR3 is TGTGCCAGTAGTCCAAGGGGGCCCATCTATGGCTACACCTTC. Its translation is CASSPRGPIYGYTF.

This clone came up a few times. The J gene is TRBJ2-3, the V gene TRBV7-9, with D perhaps given as TRBD1 or TRBD2 (6 bases each). Germline assignment: CDR1 SEHNR and CDR2 FQNEAQ (reference sequence). V was clipped by 5 bases and J by 2 bases, with 17 bases between them. This CDR3 spans 16 amino acids. Here the CDR3 reads CASSPVGGGTTDTQYF. The CDR3 bases are TGTGCCAGCAGCCCTGTTGGGGGCGGGACCACAGATACGCAGTATTTT.

The chain is built from TRBV28 and TRBJ1-3; D is possibly TRBD1 (5 bases). The CDR3 runs to 15 residues. V was trimmed by 4 bases and J by 6 bases, leaving 16 bases between them. Per germline, CDR1 MDHEN and CDR2 SYDVKM. CDR3 in DNA: TGTGCCAGCAGTTCCCCTTGGAGGGGAACAAACACCATATATTTT. Residues: CASSSPWRGTNTIYF.

The chain is built from TRBV2 and TRBJ1-1; D unresolved. This CDR3 region has 13 residues. The V gene lost 10 bases and the J gene lost 1 base, with 13 bases spanning the gap. Germline values: CDR1 SNHLY, CDR2 FYNNEI. CDR3 DNA sequence: TGTGCCACCCAGAGCGGGCCGAACACTGAAGCTTTCTTT. This translates into CATQSGPNTEAFF.

This clone was counted at least ten times. The chain has TRBV23-1 and TRBJ2-1; D gene uncertain. TRBV23-1 is noted as an ORF with a role that remains uncertain. There are 14 residues in the CDR3. V was shortened by 3 bases and J by 2 bases, with 8 bases between the two germline ends. The CDR3 region has the DNA TGCGCCAGCAGTCAGGTTGGACCCTACAATGAGCAGTTCTTC. It yields the protein CASSQVGPYNEQFF.

V is TRBV15 and J is TRBJ1-5, with D possibly matching TRBD1 (6 bases). From germline, CDR1 is LNHNV and CDR2 YYDKDF (reference sequence). The germline V and J ends were trimmed by 1 base and 7 bases, with 17 bases remaining between them. The CDR3 extends over 16 amino acids. CDR3 nucleotides: TGTGCCACCAGCAGAGTGGAGTCGGGACATACCCAGCCCCAGCATTTT. It encodes CATSRVESGHTQPQHF.

Comments on this clone: The same CDR3 also results from other DNA sequences found in this sample. The V and J genes are TRBV7-2 and TRBJ2-7, with TRBD2 identical over 9 bases. Germline lookup yields CDR1 SGHTA and CDR2 FQGNSA. The CDR3 is 14 amino acids. After removal of 5 bases from V and 3 bases from J, the junction contained 5 bases not matched to a gene. For the CDR3, the DNA is TGTGCCAGCAGCCCTATAGCGGGAGTCTACGAGCAGTACTTC. Amino acids: CASSPIAGVYEQYF.

The chain recombines TRBV7-8 with TRBJ1-1, with 10 nucleotides matching TRBD1. The germline V gene has CDR1 SGHVS and CDR2 FQNEAQ. The ends lost 5 bases at V and 8 bases at J; junction bases unmatched: 8. CDR3 size: 14 residues. For the CDR3, the DNA is TGTGCCAGCAGCCCTAGGGGGGACAGGGGCGAAGCTTTCTTT. Its protein is CASSPRGDRGEAFF.

The chain employs TRBV4-2 and TRBJ2-1; 10 positions match TRBD2. CDR1 and CDR2 (germline): LGHNA, YNFKEQ. J lost 2 bases, V lost 1 base, and 8 bases had no gene match. The CDR3 consists of 18 residues. CDR3 in amino acids: CASSQGTSGPDAYNEQFF. The CDR3 bases are TGTGCCAGCAGCCAAGGGACTAGCGGCCCGGACGCCTACAATGAGCAGTTCTTC.

As to this clone: The sample holds other DNA sequences that translate to the same CDR3. The genes are TRBV7-3 and TRBJ2-1; D ambiguous. Trimming removed 2 bases at V and 0 bases at J, with 8 bases between. Germline V gives CDR1 SGHTA, CDR2 FQGTGA. The CDR3 is 15 residues long. CDR3 nucleotides: TGTGCCAGCAGCTTAGGCGATAGCTCCTACAATGAGCAGTTCTTC. It specifies CASSLGDSSYNEQFF.

The sample holds a few counts of this clone. The chain employs TRBV7-8 and TRBJ2-2; D is possibly TRBD1 (6 bases). In germline, CDR1 is SGHVS, CDR2 FQNEAQ. The CDR3 extends over 17 amino acids. The V end was cut by 2 bases, the J end by 4 bases, with 17 bases between. This CDR3 is CASSLLVGARGTGELFF. The CDR3 DNA reads TGTGCCAGCAGCTTATTGGTGGGGGCCCGCGGCACCGGGGAGCTGTTTTTT. The full variable domain, with the rest looked up from reference TRBV7-8 and TRBJ2-2, is GAGVSQSPRYKVAKRGQDVALRCDPISGHVSLFWYQQALGQGPEFLTYFQNEAQLDKSGLPSDRFFAERPEGSVSTLKIQRTQQEDSAVYLCASSLLVGARGTGELFFGEGSRLTVL.

This clone showed up just a few times. This rearrangement joins TRBV9 to TRBJ1-4, with 11 bases fitting TRBD1. V dropped 3 bases and J dropped 7; count of bases not matched to a gene: 5. Germline-derived CDR1 and CDR2 are SGDLS and YYNGEE. The CDR3 runs to 15 residues. CDR3 nucleotide sequence: TGTGCCAGCAGCGCGAGGACAGGGGGCGGTGAAAAACTGTTTTTT. Translation: CASSARTGGGEKLFF.

The CDR3 protein is CASSPRASGTSGQQYF. CDR3 DNA: TGTGCCAGCTCACCACGGGCTAGCGGGACTTCTGGTCAGCAGTACTTC. The genes are TRBV18 and TRBJ2-7, with 9 bases fitting TRBD2. CDR3 length: 16 residues. J was trimmed by 8 bases and V by 1 base; bases with no gene match: 12. Germline V lookup: CDR1 KGHSH, CDR2 LQKENI.

CDR3 bases: TGTGCCAGCAGTTACCGGGGAGCGAACACCGGGGAGCTGTTTTTT. Protein product: CASSYRGANTGELFF. The chain is built from TRBV6-5 and TRBJ2-2; possible D gene TRBD2, 5 bases. The CDR3 sequence is 15 residues long. Germline-derived CDR1 and CDR2 are MNHEY and SVGAGI. V shed 2 bases and J shed 0 bases, with 7 bases lying between them.

This rearrangement joins TRBV19 to TRBJ2-7; the match to TRBD1 covers 10 bases. With 7 bases clipped from V and 0 bases from J, the junction kept 3 bases outside the gene matches. This CDR3 is 14 amino acids long. Per germline, CDR1 LNHDA and CDR2 SQIVND (reference sequence). The CDR3 region has the DNA TGTGCCAGTAAGGGACAGGGGAGCTCCTACGAGCAGTACTTC. Encoded protein: CASKGQGSSYEQYF.

This clone was counted only a few times. The chain links TRBV19 to TRBJ1-1; D is perhaps TRBD1 (5 bases). Germline V CDR1 and CDR2: LNHDA, SQIVND (reference sequence). The CDR3 is 13 residues long. Trimming stripped 7 bases from V and 3 bases from J, with 12 bases between. CDR3: CASMGQRHTEAFF. In DNA, the CDR3 is TGTGCCAGTATGGGGCAGAGGCACACTGAAGCTTTCTTT.

V and J are TRBV7-8 and TRBJ2-3; the D call may be TRBD1 or TRBD2 (5 bases each). Trimming took 5 bases from V and 0 from J, leaving 15 bases between them. Per germline, CDR1 SGHVS and CDR2 FQNEAQ. This CDR3 contains 16 residues. The CDR3 coding sequence is TGTGCCAGCAGCCCCCGTCGGGGCCAAAGCACAGATACGCAGTATTTT. As protein: CASSPRRGQSTDTQYF.

CDR3 coding DNA: TGTGCCAGCAGTTCCGGGACGGGAGGGGAGCAGTACTTC. Translation gives CASSSGTGGEQYF. The chain uses TRBV28 and TRBJ2-7, with 8 bases matching TRBD2. V was pared by 4 bases and J by 7 bases, with 6 bases of the junction left unmatched. The length of the CDR3 is 13 residues. Looked up from germline, CDR1 is MDHEN and CDR2 is SYDVKM.